The clone carrying this T cell receptor beta chain was counted ten times or more. The sample belongs to a study of early T cells in non-severe SARS-CoV-2 infection. Unique molecular identifiers were affixed to single, distinct cDNA molecules. One entry per CDR3 protein results from TCRdb running MiXCR on the 5' RACE reads. The data contain about 35,000 distinct CDR3 sequences, approximately 6% of them singletons. Losses at the gene ends were 5 bases for V and 4 bases for J; bases not matched to a gene: 3. The V gene's germline CDR1 is LGHNT and CDR2 FRNRAP. This CDR3 has 13 residues. The TCR was taken from an adult who was a healthcare worker with PCR-confirmed SARS-CoV-2 infection or an uninfected control (not recorded which). The chain links TRBV12-5 to TRBJ1-1, with 8 bases identical to TRBD1. The sequenced sample was whole blood, obtained at baseline. Here the CDR3 reads CASGQTGGTEAFF. CDR3 sequence (DNA): TGTGCTAGTGGTCAAACAGGGGGCACTGAAGCTTTCTTT.